Each of the 21 T cell receptor beta chains below was sequenced from the same sample in a study of blood T cell repertoires in COVID-19. The data were produced by immunoSEQ multiplex PCR, yet TCRdb's version contains in-frame clones alone and is incomplete. The sample has hundreds of thousands of clones, about 89% seen once; the top ten hold less than 9%. Sequences were obtained from peripheral blood. The receptors were sampled from a woman between 45 and 60 years old with COVID-19, enrolled during active disease.

The chain combines TRBV15 with TRBJ2-3; 15 nucleotides line up with TRBD2. V shed 6 bases and J 4 bases; nucleotides not matched to a gene: 11. The CDR3 contains 18 residues. The germline CDR1 and CDR2 sequences are LNHNV and YYDKDF (reference sequence). CDR3 bases: TGTGCCACCAGTTCCGCCGGGACTAGCGGGGGGTACGCAGATACGCAGTATTTT. Protein product: CATSSAGTSGGYADTQYF.

This clone has a handful of counts. The V gene is TRBV30, the J gene TRBJ1-1; D is undetermined. V lost 1 base and J lost 3, with 12 bases in between. The CDR3 runs 14 residues. In germline, CDR1 is GTSNPN, CDR2 SVGIG (reference sequence). The CDR3 loop is CAWSGGLGDTEAFF. The CDR3 DNA is TGTGCCTGGAGTGGCGGACTGGGAGACACTGAAGCTTTCTTT.

This chain uses TRBV9 with TRBJ1-2; D is possibly TRBD1 (5 bases). The CDR3 is made up of 14 amino acids. Trimming took off 1 base at V and 6 bases at J, with 13 bases between the two ends. CDR1 and CDR2 from the germline V gene are SGDLS and YYNGEE. CDR3 sequence: CASSVRGGWDGYTF. The CDR3 DNA reads as TGTGCCAGCAGCGTAAGGGGCGGTTGGGATGGCTACACCTTC.

The chain carries TRBV6-5 and TRBJ1-6, with TRBD1 as a possible D gene (5 bases). The V and J ends lost 2 bases and 6 bases respectively, with 11 bases between them. The germline V gene has CDR1 MNHEY and CDR2 SVGAGI. The length of the CDR3 is 15 residues. CDR3 nucleotides: TGTGCCAGCAGTTACGGCGGGACCCCTAATTCACCCCTCCACTTT. It codes for CASSYGGTPNSPLHF.

This chain links TRBV19 with TRBJ2-7; 7 bases fit TRBD1. This CDR3 has 13 amino acids. V shed 10 bases and J 6 bases; nucleotides not matched to a gene: 12. Germline V gene lookup returns CDR1 LNHDA and CDR2 SQIVND (reference sequence). The chain's CDR3 is CATTDRERTEQYF. The CDR3 nucleotides read TGTGCCACCACTGACAGGGAAAGGACCGAGCAGTACTTC.

This sequence joins TRBV10-2 and TRBJ2-7, with D tentatively TRBD1 (5 bases). The ends were cut back, 7 bases at V and 2 bases at J, with 15 bases in the middle. Germline CDR1 and CDR2: WSHSY and SAAADI. There are 14 residues in the CDR3. The CDR3 loop reads CASNPAGLTYEQYF. The CDR3 region has the DNA TGCGCCAGCAACCCGGCAGGGTTGACCTACGAGCAGTACTTC.

The V gene is TRBV3-1 (or the pseudogene TRBV3-2), the J gene TRBJ1-2; D gene unclear. The CDR3 has 14 residues. From germline, CDR1 is LGHDT and CDR2 YNNKEL (reference sequence). The V end lost 3 bases, the J end lost 4 bases, and 12 bases lay between the germline ends. The DNA for the CDR3 is TGTGCCAGCAGCCACGGGAGGCCCGTCTATGGCTACACCTTC. This gives the protein CASSHGRPVYGYTF.

This clone has a single count. The chain uses TRBV11-2 and TRBJ1-1, with TRBD1 identical over 8 bases. Germline V gene data show CDR1 as SGHAT and CDR2 as FQNNGV. This CDR3 is built from 13 residues. The V segment lost 3 bases and the J segment 7 bases; nucleotides outside the gene matches: 4. CDR3 protein: CASSLDRDIEAFF. In DNA form, the CDR3 reads TGTGCCAGCAGCTTGGACAGGGATATTGAAGCTTTCTTT.

The CDR3 sequence: CASSLQGFTEAFF. CDR3 sequence (DNA): TGTGCCAGCAGCTTACAGGGCTTCACTGAAGCTTTCTTT. The genes are TRBV7-9 and TRBJ1-1; D might be TRBD1 (5 bases). Per germline, CDR1 SEHNR and CDR2 FQNEAQ (reference sequence). This CDR3 has 13 amino acids. The V gene lost 2 bases and the J gene lost 4 bases, with 8 bases spanning the gap.

V usage is TRBV7-8 and J usage is TRBJ1-5; D not resolved. CDR1 and CDR2 from the germline V gene are SGHVS and FQNEAQ. V lost 1 base and J 1 base, leaving 5 bases between the germline ends. The CDR3 sequence is 14 residues long. The CDR3 nucleotides read TGTGCCAGCAGCTTAGTAATGAGCAATCAGCCCCAGCATTTT. Translation gives CASSLVMSNQPQHF.

This chain links TRBV5-8 with TRBJ2-3, with a tentative D call TRBD2 (5 bases). The V and J ends lost 4 bases and 2 bases respectively, with 14 bases between them. From germline, CDR1 is SGHTS and CDR2 YDEGEE. This CDR3 spans 15 amino acids. CDR3 bases: TGTGCCAGCAGCAGTGGCGGGTTGGACACAGATACGCAGTATTTT. Its translation: CASSSGGLDTDTQYF.

This chain joins TRBV6-5 and TRBJ1-6; weak D call: TRBD1 (5 bases). Between the trimmed V and J ends, which lost 8 bases and 5 bases, there was a span of 13 bases. Germline CDR1 reads MNHEY; CDR2 reads SVGAGI. The CDR3 covers 14 residues. The CDR3 spells CASVRARDNSPLHF. The DNA for the CDR3 is TGTGCCAGCGTCAGGGCCAGGGATAATTCACCCCTCCACTTT.

This chain connects TRBV7-3 to TRBJ2-2, with D possibly matching TRBD2 (5 bases). The V gene lost 3 bases and the J gene lost 3 bases, with 8 bases spanning the gap. Per the germline V gene, CDR1 is SGHTA and CDR2 is FQGTGA. The CDR3 loop spans 14 amino acids. CDR3 bases: TGTGCCAGCAGCTTGAGGGTCGACACCGGGGAGCTGTTTTTT. It specifies CASSLRVDTGELFF.

The rearrangement joins TRBV28 to TRBJ1-5; D gene uncertain. The V end lost 10 bases, the J end lost 11 bases, and 27 bases lay between the germline ends. This CDR3 comprises 15 residues. Germline CDR1 reads MDHEN; CDR2 reads SYDVKM. CDR3 in DNA: TGTGCCACCCAAGTCTTGAGACACCCCACGTTGACCCAGCATTTT. Protein: CATQVLRHPTLTQHF.

V gene TRBV6-5 combines with J gene TRBJ1-1; D is ambiguous. CDR1 and CDR2 (germline): MNHEY, SVGAGI. Trimming shortened V by 0 bases and J by 0 bases, and 8 bases separated the two germline ends. CDR3 length: 15 amino acids. CDR3 sequence (DNA): TGTGCCAGCAGTTACTCCGGGTCTATGAACACTGAAGCTTTCTTT. Translating it yields CASSYSGSMNTEAFF.

This chain joins TRBV5-3 and TRBJ1-1; D remains ambiguous. TRBV5-3 is labeled an ORF, and its function is uncertain. There are 14 residues in the CDR3. Deletions cut 4 bases from V and 0 bases from J, with 10 bases between. This chain's CDR3 is CARSLLMVNTEAFF. The CDR3, as DNA: TGTGCCAGAAGCCTATTGATGGTGAACACTGAAGCTTTCTTT.

The chain combines TRBV11-2 with TRBJ1-1, with unresolved D. Germline V gene data show CDR1 as SGHAT and CDR2 as FQNNGV. This CDR3 spans 14 amino acids. V lost 5 bases and J lost 6, with 16 bases in between. Written as DNA, the CDR3 is TGTGCCAGCAGCCCTATCGGGAGCTGGGCTGAAGCTTTCTTT. This sequence encodes CASSPIGSWAEAFF. Drawing the rest from reference TRBV11-2 and TRBJ1-1, the complete variable domain is EAGVAQSPRYKIIEKRQSVAFWCNPISGHATLYWYQQILGQGPKLLIQFQNNGVVDDSQLPKDRFSAERLKGVDSTLKIQPAKLEDSAVYLCASSPIGSWAEAFFGQGTRLTVV.

The rearrangement links TRBV2 to TRBJ1-3; no reliable D call. This CDR3 has 12 residues. Germline V lookup: CDR1 SNHLY, CDR2 FYNNEI. V was pared by 8 bases and J by 4 bases, with 9 bases between. The CDR3 nucleotides are TGTGCCAGCGGTGGAGGGGGAAACACCATATATTTT. Translated, it gives CASGGGGNTIYF.

The chain links TRBV30 to TRBJ1-3, with D maybe TRBD1 (5 bases). Trimming removed 7 bases at V and 0 bases at J, with 10 bases between. This CDR3 contains 13 residues. Germline-derived CDR1 and CDR2 are GTSNPN and SVGIG (reference sequence). The CDR3 nucleotides are TGTGCCTTACAGGTTTCCTCTGGAAACACCATATATTTT. This gives the protein CALQVSSGNTIYF.

The DNA of the CDR3 is TGTGCCAGCAGTTATGCGCGAAACACCATATATTTT. It translates to CASSYARNTIYF. This chain joins TRBV6-2 or TRBV6-3 and TRBJ1-3; D is ambiguous. The CDR3 covers 12 residues. V was pared by 3 bases and J by 5 bases, with 5 bases between. Per the germline V gene, CDR1 is MNHEY and CDR2 is SVGEGT.

V usage is TRBV19 and J usage is TRBJ2-7, with 7 bases aligning to TRBD1. Germline trimming cut 8 bases from V and 3 bases from J; bases unmatched to any gene: 10. Germline V lookup: CDR1 LNHDA, CDR2 SQIVND (reference sequence). The CDR3 is 14 residues long. CDR3 loop: CASARSGGFYEQYF. The CDR3 coding sequence is TGTGCCAGTGCCCGCTCAGGGGGATTCTACGAGCAGTACTTC.